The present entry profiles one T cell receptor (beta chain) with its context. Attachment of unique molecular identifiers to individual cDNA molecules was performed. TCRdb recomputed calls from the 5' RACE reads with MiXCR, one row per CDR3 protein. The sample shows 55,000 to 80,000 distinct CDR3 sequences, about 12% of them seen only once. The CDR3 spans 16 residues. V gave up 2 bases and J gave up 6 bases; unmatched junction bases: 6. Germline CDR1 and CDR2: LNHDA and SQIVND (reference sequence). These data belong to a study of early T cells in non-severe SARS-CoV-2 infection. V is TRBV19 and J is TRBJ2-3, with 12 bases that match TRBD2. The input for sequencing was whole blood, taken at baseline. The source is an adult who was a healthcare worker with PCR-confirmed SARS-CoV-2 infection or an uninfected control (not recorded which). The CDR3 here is CASSIRLAGEGDTQYF. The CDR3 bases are TGTGCCAGTAGTATACGACTAGCGGGAGAAGGGGATACGCAGTATTTT.